Below are 18 T cell receptor beta chains sequenced from a single sample in a study of T-cell reconstitution after alpha-beta-depleted transplantation in children. Preparation of the TCRbeta library involved a method that used unique molecular identifiers. TCRdb re-analysed the PCR reads in MiXCR, keeping a single row per CDR3 protein. The repertoire consists of about 47,000 distinct CDR3 sequences, with around 53% occurring once and the leading ten covering 35% to 45%. The sample here was peripheral blood, taken before TCRalphabeta/CD19-depleted stem cell transplant. The origin of the receptors is a boy under two years old with SCID, due to receive a stem cell transplant.

V is TRBV5-1 and J is TRBJ2-7, with 9 bases that match TRBD1. Unmatched junction bases numbered 4, after V lost 3 bases and J lost 3 bases. The CDR3 totals 14 residues. Per germline, CDR1 SGHRS and CDR2 YFSETQ. The CDR3 nucleotides are TGCGCCAGCAGCTGGACAGGGGAGGGCTACGAGCAGTACTTC. The encoded protein is CASSWTGEGYEQYF. Variable domain in full (rest from reference TRBV5-1 and TRBJ2-7): KAGVTQTPRYLIKTRGQQVTLSCSPISGHRSVSWYQQTPGQGLQFLFEYFSETQRNKGNFPGRFSGRQFSNSRSEMNVSTLELGDSALYLCASSWTGEGYEQYFGPGTRLTVT.

The sample holds many counts of this clonotype. The rearrangement uses TRBV20-1 and TRBJ2-5; 9 positions match TRBD1. The CDR3 covers 14 residues. Germline V gene data show CDR1 as DFQATT and CDR2 as SNEGSKA (reference sequence). V gave up 0 bases and J gave up 7 bases; unmatched junction bases: 6. The CDR3 spells CSARDGTGWSTQYF. CDR3 coding DNA: TGCAGTGCTAGAGATGGGACAGGGTGGTCGACCCAGTACTTC.

The chain recombines TRBV20-1 with TRBJ2-2; D ambiguous. The V gene lost 3 bases and the J gene lost 0 bases, with 20 bases spanning the gap. Germline CDR1 is DFQATT and CDR2 is SNEGSKA (reference sequence). The length of the CDR3 is 18 residues. The CDR3 nucleotides read TGCAGTGCTAGTTGGCAGGCCCTAGACCTTTCGAACACCGGGGAGCTGTTTTTT. Translating it yields CSASWQALDLSNTGELFF.

This clonotype was observed a few times. This chain uses TRBV25-1 with TRBJ1-1; TRBD1 aligns across 7 bases. This CDR3 has 12 amino acids. V was pared by 4 bases and J by 7 bases, with 3 bases of the junction left unmatched. Germline-derived CDR1 and CDR2 are MGHDK and SYGVNS. As DNA, the CDR3 is TGTGCCAGCAGTGGACAGGGAGGTGAAGCTTTCTTT. Translating it yields CASSGQGGEAFF.

This clonotype was observed at least ten times. CDR3 region: CASSSVGGGREAFF. The CDR3 DNA reads TGTGCCAGCAGCTCTGTCGGGGGGGGACGTGAAGCTTTCTTT. The genes are TRBV7-9 and TRBJ1-1; a possible D gene is TRBD1 (5 bases). CDR3 length: 14 residues. Germline assignment: CDR1 SEHNR and CDR2 FQNEAQ (reference sequence). V dropped 4 bases and J dropped 7 bases, with 16 bases sitting between them.

In its sample, this clonotype was seen a few times. The gene calls are TRBV18 and TRBJ1-4; 7 positions match TRBD1. CDR1 is KGHSH, CDR2 LQKENI, per germline. The V gene end was trimmed by 3 bases and the J gene end by 8 bases; junction bases not matched to a gene: 9. The CDR3 is 15 amino acids. CDR3: CASSPSTGREEKLFF. The DNA for the CDR3 is TGTGCCAGCTCACCCTCGACAGGGAGAGAGGAAAAACTGTTTTTT. The full variable domain, with the rest looked up from reference TRBV18 and TRBJ1-4, is NAGVMQNPRHLVRRRGQEARLRCSPMKGHSHVYWYRQLPEEGLKFMVYLQKENIIDESGMPKERFSAEFPKEGPSILRIQQVVRGDSAAYFCASSPSTGREEKLFFGSGTQLSVL.

CDR3 nucleotides: TGTGCCAGCAGCTTAAGTTACACAGCAGATACGCAGTATTTT. It is translated as CASSLSYTADTQYF. This rearrangement joins TRBV7-2 to TRBJ2-3, with D unclear. Germline lookup yields CDR1 SGHTA and CDR2 FQGNSA. The CDR3 extends over 14 amino acids. Trimming removed 2 bases from V and 4 bases from J, with 10 bases in between. The full variable domain, in which reference TRBV7-2 and TRBJ2-3 provide the parts outside the CDR3, is GAGVSQSPSNKVTEKGKDVELRCDPISGHTALYWYRQSLGQGLEFLIYFQGNSAPDKSGLPSDRFSAERTGGSVSTLTIQRTQQEDSAVYLCASSLSYTADTQYFGPGTRLTVL.

CDR3 protein: CASSSGVLATYNEQFF. The CDR3, as DNA: TGTGCCAGCAGCTCGGGGGTATTAGCGACCTACAATGAGCAGTTCTTC. The gene calls are TRBV7-6 and TRBJ2-1; perhaps TRBD2 as D (6 bases). Trimming pared 4 bases from V and 2 bases from J, leaving 15 bases between. Germline assignment: CDR1 SGHVS and CDR2 FNYEAQ. The CDR3 length is 16 residues. Using reference TRBV7-6 and TRBJ2-1 for the parts outside the CDR3, the full variable domain is GAGVSQSPRYKVTKRGQDVALRCDPISGHVSLYWYRQALGQGPEFLTYFNYEAQQDKSGLPNDRFSAERPEGSISTLTIQRTEQRDSAMYRCASSSGVLATYNEQFFGPGTRLTVL.

V usage is TRBV5-1 and J usage is TRBJ2-2, with D possibly being TRBD1 or TRBD2 (6 bases each). The CDR3 runs to 18 residues. Trimming left V 0 bases short and J 3 bases short, with 18 bases between. Per the germline V gene, CDR1 is SGHRS and CDR2 is YFSETQ. The CDR3 region has the DNA TGCGCCAGCAGCTTGGTCGGTGAAGGGGGGAGAGACACCGGGGAGCTGTTTTTT. This encodes CASSLVGEGGRDTGELFF.

J is TRBJ2-7 and V is TRBV27, with D maybe TRBD1 (6 bases). Per germline, CDR1 MNHEY and CDR2 SMNVEV (reference sequence). The CDR3 loop spans 13 amino acids. V gave up 6 bases and J gave up 5 bases, with 14 bases separating them. CDR3 region: CASRRQGSNEQYF. The CDR3, as DNA: TGTGCCAGCAGACGGCAGGGGAGCAACGAGCAGTACTTC.

This rearrangement joins TRBV6-1 to TRBJ1-1; 9 bases are a match to TRBD1. J gave up 4 bases and V 6 bases, and 6 bases lay outside the gene matches. Germline lookup yields CDR1 MNHNS and CDR2 SASEGT. This CDR3 is 14 amino acids long. CDR3 protein: CASSTQGAPTEAFF. The CDR3 DNA reads as TGTGCCAGCAGCACACAGGGGGCTCCCACTGAAGCTTTCTTT.

V is TRBV20-1 and J is TRBJ2-7; 8 bases fit TRBD1. There are 18 residues in the CDR3. Germline values: CDR1 DFQATT, CDR2 SNEGSKA (reference sequence). J gave up 5 bases and V 1 base, and 19 bases lay outside the gene matches. Written as DNA, the CDR3 is TGCAGTGCTAGAGGTGGACAGGGTATGATCGCTTATCAGCACGAGCAGTACTTC. Protein: CSARGGQGMIAYQHEQYF.

The V and J genes are TRBV20-1 and TRBJ2-7; a possible D gene is TRBD1 (5 bases). This CDR3 region has 14 residues. Germline CDR1 and CDR2: DFQATT and SNEGSKA (reference sequence). Trimming cost V 6 bases and J 0 bases, with 15 bases left between them. The CDR3 here is CSAQPDSNSYEQYF. CDR3 DNA: TGCAGTGCCCAGCCCGACAGTAACTCCTACGAGCAGTACTTC.

CDR3 amino acids: CASSVQGTDTQYF. CDR3 in DNA: TGTGCCAGCAGCGTACAGGGCACAGATACGCAGTATTTT. V usage is TRBV9 and J usage is TRBJ2-3; D remains ambiguous. The CDR3 is made up of 13 amino acids. Germline V gene sequence: CDR1 SGDLS, CDR2 YYNGEE. Trimming shortened V by 1 base and J by 1 base, and 4 bases separated the two germline ends. The variable domain in full, with the rest retrieved from reference TRBV9 and TRBJ2-3, is DSGVTQTPKHLITATGQRVTLRCSPRSGDLSVYWYQQSLDQGLQFLIQYYNGEERAKGNILERFSAQQFPDLHSELNLSSLELGDSALYFCASSVQGTDTQYFGPGTRLTVL.

The rearrangement joins TRBV7-9 to TRBJ2-2; D ambiguous. The CDR3 runs to 15 residues. Per the germline V gene, CDR1 is SEHNR and CDR2 is FQNEAQ (reference sequence). Between the trimmed V and J ends, which lost 4 bases and 1 base, there was a span of 10 bases. The CDR3 protein is CASSSETGNTGELFF. CDR3 sequence (DNA): TGTGCCAGCAGCTCCGAGACTGGGAACACCGGGGAGCTGTTTTTT.

This clonotype was seen more than once but under ten times. The chain combines TRBV5-1 with TRBJ2-1; D possibly corresponds to TRBD1 (6 bases). Trimming shortened V by 4 bases and J by 6 bases, and 14 bases separated the two germline ends. In germline, CDR1 is SGHRS, CDR2 YFSETQ. The CDR3 sequence is 14 residues long. The CDR3 region has the DNA TGCGCCAGCAGCCAAACGGACAGCAGCAATGAGCAGTTCTTC. It is translated as CASSQTDSSNEQFF.

The V and J genes are TRBV20-1 and TRBJ2-1; 8 bases agree with TRBD1. This CDR3 spans 14 amino acids. The V gene's germline CDR1 is DFQATT and CDR2 SNEGSKA (reference sequence). The CDR3 loop reads CSPVPGQVYNEQFF. DNA of the CDR3: TGCAGCCCCGTCCCGGGACAGGTCTACAATGAGCAGTTCTTC.

This clonotype was seen a few times. V and J are TRBV27 and TRBJ2-2; 7 positions agree with TRBD2. V shed 3 bases, J shed 5 bases, and the junction held 9 bases outside the gene matches. This CDR3 spans 16 amino acids. Germline CDR1 is MNHEY and CDR2 is SMNVEV (reference sequence). CDR3 DNA sequence: TGTGCCAGCAGTTTCGGGGGGAATAGTCGGACCGGGGAGCTGTTTTTT. Its protein is CASSFGGNSRTGELFF.